This T cell receptor (beta chain) originates from a study of blood T cells in healthy people across ages. Using a J-beta primer mix together with a sample-barcoded 5' primer, a second PCR was run for about 6 to 11 cycles. TCRdb reanalysed the 5' RACE reads using MiXCR and keeps one entry per CDR3 protein. The sample shows 750,000 to 950,000 distinct CDR3 sequences, about 55% of them seen only once. Each sample used at least 6.5 million PBMCs. V was clipped by 1 base and J by 4 bases; unmatched bases: 2. Per germline, CDR1 LGHNA and CDR2 YNFKEQ. CDR3 size: 15 residues. The sample consisted of blood. The chain has TRBV4-2 and TRBJ1-2; TRBD1 matches at 11 bases. This clonotype originated in a man aged 80 or over in good health. The CDR3 region is CASSQAGTGGYGYTF. The CDR3 region has the DNA TGTGCCAGCAGCCAAGCCGGGACAGGGGGCTATGGCTACACCTTC.